The next 25 T cell receptor beta chains were all read from a single sample in a study of T-cell reconstitution after alpha-beta-depleted transplantation in children. This sample's TCRbeta library carried unique molecular identifier barcodes. TCRdb re-called the PCR reads through MiXCR, storing one row per CDR3 protein. Among roughly 300,000 distinct CDR3 sequences listed, 11% were seen once. The sequenced sample was peripheral blood, obtained 180 days after TCRalphabeta/CD19-depleted stem cell transplant. Receptors originate from a male patient between 2 and 9 years old who had a stem cell transplant for chronic granulomatous disease, so the T cells may come from the graft donor.

This clonotype was recorded at least ten times. This chain connects TRBV9 to TRBJ2-2; 14 positions match TRBD2. This CDR3 is 23 amino acids long. In germline, CDR1 is SGDLS, CDR2 YYNGEE. V lost 3 bases, J lost 0 bases, and 19 bases stayed unmatched. CDR3 nucleotides: TGTGCCAGCAGCGAACGCTACCGACGCCTAGGACTAGCGGGAGGCCCGAACACCGGGGAGCTGTTTTTT. Translation gives CASSERYRRLGLAGGPNTGELFF. Supplemented by reference TRBV9 and TRBJ2-2, the full variable domain reads DSGVTQTPKHLITATGQRVTLRCSPRSGDLSVYWYQQSLDQGLQFLIQYYNGEERAKGNILERFSAQQFPDLHSELNLSSLELGDSALYFCASSERYRRLGLAGGPNTGELFFGEGSRLTVL.

In regard to this clonotype: Just one base apart from a much larger clone, this may be a read error. The chain joins TRBV6-2 or TRBV6-3 to TRBJ2-1; 12 bases map to TRBD2. The CDR3 contains 14 residues. Germline V gene sequence: CDR1 MNHEY, CDR2 SVGEGT. Losses at the gene ends were 6 bases for V and 9 bases for J; bases not matched to a gene: 6. CDR3: CASRASGRAPEQFF. CDR3 DNA sequence: TGTGCCAGCAGAGCTAGCGGGAGGGCCCCTGAGCAGTTCTTC.

This clonotype has more than one count but fewer than ten. The rearrangement links TRBV19 to TRBJ2-7; D uncertain. Trimming shortened V by 10 bases and J by 0 bases, and 10 bases separated the two germline ends. The CDR3 covers 12 residues. The germline gives CDR1 LNHDA, CDR2 SQIVND (reference sequence). The CDR3 region is CATGRSSYEQYF. CDR3 nucleotides: TGTGCCACCGGACGGTCCTCCTACGAGCAGTACTTC. Full variable domain (rest looked up from reference TRBV19 and TRBJ2-7): DGGITQSPKYLFRKEGQNVTLSCEQNLNHDAMYWYRQDPGQGLRLIYYSQIVNDFQKGDIAEGYSVSREKKESFPLTVTSAQKNPTAFYLCATGRSSYEQYFGPGTRLTVT.

This clonotype was found a few times. V is TRBV4-2 and J is TRBJ1-2; D unclear. CDR3 length: 15 residues. Germline values: CDR1 LGHNA, CDR2 YNFKEQ. The ends were cut back, 2 bases at V and 7 bases at J, with 17 bases in the middle. The CDR3 loop is CASSQTREGRGGYTF. CDR3 in DNA: TGTGCCAGCAGCCAAACTAGGGAAGGGCGGGGTGGCTACACCTTC.

This clonotype was detected ten times or more. This chain joins TRBV28 and TRBJ1-6; D remains ambiguous. In germline, CDR1 is MDHEN, CDR2 SYDVKM. The CDR3 consists of 13 residues. Trimming left V 6 bases short and J 8 bases short, with 11 bases between. CDR3 nucleotides: TGTGCCAGCAGAACTAAACGGGATTCACCCCTCCACTTT. This sequence encodes CASRTKRDSPLHF.

This clonotype was observed at least ten times. The chain links TRBV5-5 to TRBJ1-1; TRBD1 might be the D (5 bases). V was clipped by 0 bases and J by 5 bases, with 20 bases between them. CDR1 SGHKS and CDR2 YYEKEE come from the germline V gene (reference sequence). The CDR3 has 17 residues. The CDR3, as DNA: TGTGCCAGCAGCTTGGGTTCTAGGCACAGGTGGGGGACTGAAGCTTTCTTT. Encoded protein: CASSLGSRHRWGTEAFF.

This clonotype was counted only a few times. V usage is TRBV21-1 and J usage is TRBJ2-2; TRBD1, the D gene given by the table, was not confirmed from the DNA. TRBV21-1 is a pseudogene. The CDR3 spans 20 residues. CDR3 sequence reads: CASSKAKKDSGHPPTGELFF. Here the CDR3 DNA reads TGTGCCAGCAGCAAAGCGAAAAAAGACAGTGGACATCCTCCCACCGGGGAGCTGTTTTTT.

The chain employs TRBV19 and TRBJ2-1; 7 bases map to TRBD1. The junction had 10 bases not matched to a gene; V was cut back by 5 bases and J by 0 bases. CDR3 size: 17 residues. The germline gives CDR1 LNHDA, CDR2 SQIVND (reference sequence). The CDR3, as DNA: TGTGCCAGTAGTGCCTCCTCGACAGGGAGCTCCTACAATGAGCAGTTCTTC. It codes for CASSASSTGSSYNEQFF.

The V gene is TRBV28, the J gene TRBJ2-7; D unresolved. The CDR3 consists of 12 residues. Germline CDR1 reads MDHEN; CDR2 reads SYDVKM. V dropped 7 bases and J dropped 6 bases, with 13 bases sitting between them. CDR3 coding DNA: TGTGCCAGCATGAAGGAAGCGCGCGAGCAGTACTTC. This gives the protein CASMKEAREQYF.

This clonotype was found once. A much larger clone sits a single nucleotide away, making a read error possible. The chain couples TRBV6-5 to TRBJ2-1; D not certain. The CDR3 has 16 amino acids. In germline, CDR1 is MNHEY, CDR2 SVGAGI. The CDR3 sequence: CDSSYSPRLSYNEQFF. CDR3 nucleotide sequence: TGTGACAGCAGTTACTCGCCCAGACTCTCCTACAATGAGCAGTTCTTC.

This clonotype has a count of ten or more. The genes are TRBV15 and TRBJ2-6; the D gene could be TRBD1 or TRBD2 (6 bases each). Germline CDR1 and CDR2: LNHNV and YYDKDF (reference sequence). Trimming removed 1 base from V and 0 bases from J, with 13 bases in between. The CDR3 runs 18 residues. The CDR3: CATSRGEGGVSGANVLTF. CDR3 nucleotides: TGTGCCACCAGCAGAGGCGAGGGGGGAGTCTCTGGGGCCAACGTCCTGACTTTC.

This clonotype was seen repeatedly, ten times or more. The V gene is TRBV12-3 or TRBV12-4, the J gene TRBJ1-3, with D possibly TRBD1 on 6 matching bases. This CDR3 is built from 14 residues. V was trimmed by 6 bases and J by 8 bases, leaving 17 bases between them. The CDR3 DNA follows: TGTGCCAGCAGCTTCAAAAACAGGGTACACACCATATATTTT. It codes for CASSFKNRVHTIYF.

At least ten counts were recorded for this clonotype. The rearrangement links TRBV7-2 to TRBJ2-1; a weak D match, TRBD2 (7 bases). Trimming removed 3 bases at V and 15 bases at J, with 24 bases between. The CDR3 totals 15 residues. Per germline, CDR1 SGHTA and CDR2 FQGNSA. The CDR3 reads CASSFLAEEKHRAFF. The CDR3 nucleotides read TGTGCCAGCAGCTTCCTAGCGGAGGAAAAACACAGGGCGTTCTTC.

In its sample, this clonotype was seen many times. The chain carries TRBV28 and TRBJ2-7, with D perhaps TRBD1 (5 bases). Trimming took off 3 bases at V and 2 bases at J, with 11 bases between the two ends. The CDR3 totals 14 residues. Germline lookup yields CDR1 MDHEN and CDR2 SYDVKM. CDR3 sequence: CASSFWGSTYEQYF. The CDR3 DNA sequence: TGTGCCAGCAGTTTCTGGGGCAGTACCTACGAGCAGTACTTC.

This clonotype was counted ten times or more. The V gene is TRBV29-1, the J gene TRBJ1-1; 11 bases are shared with TRBD1. The trim removed 3 bases at V and 7 bases at J, leaving 4 bases unmatched. The V gene's germline CDR1 is SQVTM and CDR2 ANQGSEA. This CDR3 is 13 amino acids long. CDR3 residues: CSVEDRGHHEAFF. For the CDR3, the DNA is TGCAGCGTTGAGGACAGGGGGCACCATGAAGCTTTCTTT.

About this clonotype itself: This could be a read error, since a much larger clone is one nucleotide away. V is TRBV5-4 and J is TRBJ1-1; TRBD1 agrees at 11 bases. The CDR3 has 15 amino acids. Germline V CDR1 and CDR2: SGHNT, YYREEE (reference sequence). The DNA for the CDR3 is TGTGCCGGCAGCTTAACAAGGACAGGGGGCTCTGAAGCTTTCTTT. Protein sequence: CAGSLTRTGGSEAFF.

This clonotype was observed many times. The V gene is TRBV20-1, the J gene TRBJ2-7; D gene ambiguous. The CDR3 runs to 11 residues. With 2 bases removed from V and 0 bases from J, the gap between germline ends came to 2 bases. CDR1 and CDR2 (germline): DFQATT, SNEGSKA (reference sequence). CDR3 region: CSARISYEQYF. CDR3 bases: TGCAGTGCTAGAATCTCCTACGAGCAGTACTTC.

This clonotype has at least ten counts. The J gene is TRBJ2-1, the V gene TRBV20-1; D might be TRBD2 (6 bases). The V gene's germline CDR1 is DFQATT and CDR2 SNEGSKA (reference sequence). This CDR3 is 15 amino acids long. V lost 1 base and J lost 6, with 16 bases in between. The CDR3 bases are TGCAGTGCTAGAGGGAAGGGACTCGAAACCAATGAGCAGTTCTTC. Translating gives CSARGKGLETNEQFF.

This clonotype was counted at least ten times. The CDR3 nucleotides read TGTGCCAGCTCACGCTTAACAGGTCGTAGCACAGATACGCAGTATTTT. It codes for CASSRLTGRSTDTQYF. The rearrangement joins TRBV18 to TRBJ2-3; D is possibly TRBD1 (5 bases). This CDR3 has 16 amino acids. V was clipped by 4 bases and J by 0 bases, with 14 bases between them. Germline CDR1 is KGHSH and CDR2 is LQKENI.

As concerns this clonotype: A clone one base away is much larger, so this may be a read error. The gene calls are TRBV5-1 and TRBJ2-3; a weak D match, TRBD1 (6 bases). The germline CDR1 and CDR2 sequences are SGHRS and YFSETQ. Trimming took off 9 bases at V and 5 bases at J, with 19 bases between the two ends. The CDR3 is 14 amino acids. CDR3 sequence reads: CAIRERTRGDTQYF. For the CDR3, the DNA is TGCGCCATCAGAGAGCGGACCAGGGGAGATACGCAGTATTTT. The variable domain in full, with the rest retrieved from reference TRBV5-1 and TRBJ2-3, is KAGVTQTPRYLIKTRGQQVTLSCSPISGHRSVSWYQQTPGQGLQFLFEYFSETQRNKGNFPGRFSGRQFSNSRSEMNVSTLELGDSALYLCAIRERTRGDTQYFGPGTRLTVL.

The sample holds a few counts of this clonotype. The rearrangement joins TRBV19 to TRBJ2-1; 8 nucleotides match TRBD1. The J segment lost 7 bases and the V segment lost 4 bases, leaving 12 bases of the junction unmatched. The germline gives CDR1 LNHDA, CDR2 SQIVND (reference sequence). This CDR3 spans 16 amino acids. CDR3 nucleotide sequence: TGTGCCAGTAGTACCCGGACAGGGACGGCGGTGAATGAGCAGTTCTTC. This encodes CASSTRTGTAVNEQFF. Full variable domain (remainder filled in from reference TRBV19 and TRBJ2-1): DGGITQSPKYLFRKEGQNVTLSCEQNLNHDAMYWYRQDPGQGLRLIYYSQIVNDFQKGDIAEGYSVSREKKESFPLTVTSAQKNPTAFYLCASSTRTGTAVNEQFFGPGTRLTVL.

Written as DNA, the CDR3 is TGTGCCAGTAGTATCCGGTCACAAAATCCGGTGGCAGATACGCAGTATTTT. Translation: CASSIRSQNPVADTQYF. V gene TRBV19 combines with J gene TRBJ2-3, with D unclear. CDR3 size: 17 residues. V lost 3 bases and J 4 bases, leaving 20 bases between the germline ends. The germline V gene has CDR1 LNHDA and CDR2 SQIVND (reference sequence).

In its sample, this clonotype was seen many times. The V call is TRBV7-2, the J call TRBJ2-4; possible D gene TRBD2, 7 bases. The CDR3 spans 16 residues. V was cut by 7 bases and J by 0 bases, with 16 bases left in between. The germline V gene encodes CDR1 SGHTA and CDR2 FQGNSA. CDR3: CASTPQGGLAKNIQYF. CDR3 coding DNA: TGTGCCAGCACCCCACAGGGAGGGTTAGCCAAAAACATTCAGTACTTC. Combining the CDR3 with reference TRBV7-2 and TRBJ2-4 gives the whole variable domain GAGVSQSPSNKVTEKGKDVELRCDPISGHTALYWYRQSLGQGLEFLIYFQGNSAPDKSGLPSDRFSAERTGGSVSTLTIQRTQQEDSAVYLCASTPQGGLAKNIQYFGAGTRLSVL.

There are many counts of this clonotype. CDR3 DNA sequence: TGCGCCAGCAGCTTGTTAGGTCGGGGGGGCCTGAAGACCCAGTACTTC. Translated, it gives CASSLLGRGGLKTQYF. This chain connects TRBV5-1 to TRBJ2-5; TRBD2 aligns across 8 bases. The CDR3 consists of 16 residues. V shed 1 base, J shed 6 bases, and the junction held 11 bases outside the gene matches. The germline CDR1 and CDR2 sequences are SGHRS and YFSETQ.

This clonotype appeared many times. The CDR3 is CASSPGHRGYEQFF. The CDR3 region has the DNA TGTGCCAGCAGCCCGGGACACCGGGGGTATGAGCAGTTCTTC. The chain recombines TRBV3-1 with TRBJ2-1; either TRBD1 or TRBD2 may supply D (6 bases each). V shed 4 bases and J shed 8 bases, with 15 bases lying between them. CDR3 size: 14 residues. Germline loops: CDR1 LGHDT, CDR2 YNNKEL (reference sequence).